The 7 T cell receptor beta chains below come from one sample, sequenced in a study of post-analysis software for immune sequencing data. Study-level findings and limits: Patients carried a handful of TRBV segments more frequently than controls did, and TRBV5-6, TRBV5-1 and TRBV20-1 were among them.

For these receptors, no antigen is known. The TCR beta cDNA libraries carried unique molecular identifiers. Each CDR3 protein gets one entry after TCRdb re-called the PCR reads with MiXCR. The table lists about 430,000 distinct CDR3 sequences, 30% to 45% of them singletons. The sample was blood. The receptor set was obtained from a girl under 10 years old with multiple sclerosis.

This clonotype was detected a few times. The rearrangement links TRBV7-9 to TRBJ2-4; 8 nucleotides align to TRBD1. The end of the DNA is better explained by TRBJ2-7, so the J call may be wrong. The CDR3 spans 14 residues. From germline, CDR1 is SEHNR and CDR2 FQNEAQ (reference sequence). DNA for the CDR3: TGTGCCAGCAGTGAAGGACAGGGATGGTACGAGCAGTACTTC. Its protein product is CASSEGQGWYEQYF.

This clonotype occurred a few times. This chain uses TRBV20-1 with TRBJ2-5; 12 bases fit TRBD2. The V segment lost 6 bases and the J segment 4 bases; nucleotides outside the gene matches: 12. The CDR3 contains 16 residues. CDR1 is DFQATT and CDR2 is SNEGSKA in the germline V gene (reference sequence). The CDR3 is CSADGTSGFGGETQYF. The CDR3 coding sequence is TGCAGTGCAGACGGGACTAGCGGGTTCGGGGGAGAGACCCAGTACTTC.

The genes are TRBV28 and TRBJ2-3; no firm D call. The CDR3 is 16 residues long. Between the trimmed V and J ends, which lost 6 bases and 1 base, there was a span of 17 bases. Germline lookup yields CDR1 MDHEN and CDR2 SYDVKM. The CDR3 spells CASSKFVGYRTDTQYF. DNA for the CDR3: TGTGCCAGCAGCAAGTTCGTAGGCTACCGCACAGATACGCAGTATTTT.

The J gene is TRBJ2-5, the V gene TRBV9; 11 bases align to TRBD2. Germline V gene lookup returns CDR1 SGDLS and CDR2 YYNGEE. V gave up 4 bases and J gave up 2 bases; unmatched junction bases: 4. The CDR3 is 15 residues long. The CDR3 sequence: CASSSGLAVQETQYF. The CDR3 region has the DNA TGTGCCAGCAGCTCGGGACTAGCGGTACAAGAGACCCAGTACTTC.

The rearrangement uses TRBV28 and TRBJ2-1, with 9 bases that match TRBD2. Germline-derived CDR1 and CDR2 are MDHEN and SYDVKM. With 1 base clipped from V and 3 bases from J, the junction kept 7 bases outside the gene matches. The CDR3 runs to 17 residues. The CDR3 is CASSLSPSGTDYNEQFF. The CDR3 DNA sequence: TGTGCCAGCAGTTTATCGCCTAGCGGGACCGACTACAATGAGCAGTTCTTC. Filled out from reference TRBV28 and TRBJ2-1, the complete variable domain reads DVKVTQSSRYLVKRTGEKVFLECVQDMDHENMFWYRQDPGLGLRLIYFSYDVKMKEKGDIPEGYSVSREKKERFSLILESASTNQTSMYLCASSLSPSGTDYNEQFFGPGTRLTVL.

This clonotype was detected only a few times. The rearrangement joins TRBV28 to TRBJ2-5; 9 bases match TRBD2. The ends lost 6 bases at V and 4 bases at J; junction bases unmatched: 9. The germline gives CDR1 MDHEN, CDR2 SYDVKM. The CDR3 runs to 15 residues. In DNA, the CDR3 is TGTGCCAGCAGCCCCGCTAGCGGGGCCCGAGAGACCCAGTACTTC. This gives the protein CASSPASGARETQYF.

The chain carries TRBV11-2 and TRBJ1-2, with D unresolved. V lost 1 base, J lost 4 bases, and 7 bases lay in between. The CDR3 runs to 13 residues. Germline V CDR1 and CDR2: SGHAT, FQNNGV. DNA of the CDR3: TGTGCCAGCAGCTTAGGACCTCGCTATGGCTACACCTTC. It specifies CASSLGPRYGYTF.